What follows is one TCR beta chain and its context. What it binds is not known. Germline V lookup: CDR1 SGHRS, CDR2 YFSETQ. The V and J ends lost 2 bases and 1 base, in that order; junction bases with no gene match: 5. The CDR3 totals 15 residues. The source of the sample is a study of regulatory T cells in long-lasting Graves disease. Study-level points and caveats: Newly diagnosed disease favored TRBV20-1 and TRBJ2-1 over persistent disease. In persistent patients, shared public clonotypes (more than 2,500) outnumbered those in new patients (nearly 1,000).

Sequencing libraries for TCR beta were prepared with iRepertoire HTBI primers and Arm-PCR of CDR3 regions. Per the authors' pipeline: Across the samples, identification revealed roughly 56 TRBV and about 15 TRBJ segments. TCRdb re-called the multiplex PCR reads through MiXCR, storing one row per CDR3 protein. These V and J calls derive from TCRdb rather than the authors' analysis. The sample includes hundreds of thousands of distinct CDR3 sequences, 25% to 30% seen only once; the top ten take about two fifths. Stated time point: persistent/refractory GD, antithyroid drugs over 5 years with positive TRAb. With RNA extracted from PBMCs as input, the TCR library was made.

The sequence derives from a female donor with Graves disease. The V and J genes are TRBV5-1 and TRBJ2-7; TRBD2 matches 8 bases. The sample was peripheral blood mononuclear cells (PBMCs), taken when the disease was refractory, from a patient treated with antithyroid drugs. The CDR3 DNA follows: TGCGCCAGCAGCTTTAGAGCGGGAGCATCCTACGAGCAGTACTTC. Amino acids: CASSFRAGASYEQYF. The variable domain in full, completed from reference TRBV5-1 and TRBJ2-7, reads KAGVTQTPRYLIKTRGQQVTLSCSPISGHRSVSWYQQTPGQGLQFLFEYFSETQRNKGNFPGRFSGRQFSNSRSEMNVSTLELGDSALYLCASSFRAGASYEQYFGPGTRLTVT.